The clone carrying this TCR beta chain appeared many times. Its target is not known. This CDR3 spans 15 amino acids. Germline V lookup: CDR1 SGHRS, CDR2 YFSETQ. Trimming removed 4 bases from V and 0 bases from J; junction bases left unmatched: 2. This record comes from a study of identical twins. Study conclusions and caveats: An excess of low generation probability was shown by twin-shared out-of-frame alpha sequences.

Each cDNA held unique molecular identifiers, and template switching gave it a universal primer site. A single record per CDR3 protein comes from TCRdb applying MiXCR to the 5' RACE reads. The sample consists of roughly 260,000 distinct CDR3 sequences, 6% to 8.5% of them appearing once. These data were also reused for a study on yellow fever vaccine responses in identical twins.

This receptor was taken from a woman under 30 in good health. V gene TRBV5-1 combines with J gene TRBJ2-3; 10 bases align to TRBD2. The sample was CD8+ T cells sorted from blood. The CDR3 DNA reads as TGCGCCAGCAGCGGAGCGGGAGGGAGCACAGATACGCAGTATTTT. It translates to CASSGAGGSTDTQYF.